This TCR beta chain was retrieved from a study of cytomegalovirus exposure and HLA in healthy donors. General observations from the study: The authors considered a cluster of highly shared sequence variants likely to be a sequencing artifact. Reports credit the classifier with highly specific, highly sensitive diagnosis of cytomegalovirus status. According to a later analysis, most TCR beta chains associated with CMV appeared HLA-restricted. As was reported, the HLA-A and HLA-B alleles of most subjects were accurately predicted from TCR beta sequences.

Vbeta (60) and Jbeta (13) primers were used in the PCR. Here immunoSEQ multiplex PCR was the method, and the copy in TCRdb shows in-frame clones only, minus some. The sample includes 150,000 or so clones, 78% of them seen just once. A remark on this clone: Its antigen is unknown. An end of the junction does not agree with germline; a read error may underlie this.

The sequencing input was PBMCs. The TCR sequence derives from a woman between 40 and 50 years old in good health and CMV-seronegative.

The CDR3 protein is CASSWVGQANSEAFF. The CDR3 coding sequence is TGTGCCAGCAGTTGGGTGGGACAGGCGAACAGTGAAGCTTTCTTT. J is TRBJ1-1 and V is TRBV6-5; 8 bases align to TRBD1. Germline CDR1 reads MNHEY; CDR2 reads SVGAGI. This CDR3 region has 15 residues.